The table lists the clone carrying this T cell receptor beta chain with a count of one. Source study methods: Quantification of nucleated cells was approximated via reference gene primer amplification. Generated by immunoSEQ multiplex PCR, the TCRdb table keeps only in-frame clones and is missing some. The V and J calls and clone size are taken from that table; D and trimming were inferred from the DNA. Of approximately 84,000 clones listed, approximately 80% are singletons. CDR3 length equals 20 residues. Germline V gene lookup returns CDR1 KGHSH and CDR2 LQKENI. The V gene end was trimmed by 4 bases and the J gene end by 4 bases; junction bases not matched to a gene: 20. This sample is part of a study of blood T cell repertoires in COVID-19. Study information: COVID-19 samples from acute and convalescent phases originated in the United States, Italy and Spain. PBMCs, B-cell-depleted T cells, or T cells provided the cDNA or gDNA that made up the material.

The source is a human donor in a cohort sampled during active COVID-19. The specimen sequenced was peripheral blood. The rearrangement links TRBV18 to TRBJ2-1, with 9 bases matching TRBD1. The CDR3 is CASSLGQGPGTRWGYNEQFF. CDR3 in DNA: TGTGCCAGCTCACTGGGACAGGGACCGGGGACACGGTGGGGATACAATGAGCAGTTCTTC.